The sequence of this T cell receptor beta chain was determined in a study of blood T cell repertoires in COVID-19. In the study overall: PBMCs, B-cell-depleted T cells, or T cells were the source of the cDNA or gDNA that made up the material.

The protocol was immunoSEQ multiplex PCR, while the TCRdb copy is restricted to in-frame clones and leaves out a portion. Of around 300,000 clones in the sample, about 90% were seen once. The TCR originated in a woman aged 30 to 39 who had recovered from COVID-19. The sequencing sample was made of peripheral blood.

DNA for the CDR3: TGTGCCAGCAGTACAAACTACAATCAGCCCCAGCATTTT. It encodes CASSTNYNQPQHF. The V call is TRBV6-5, the J call TRBJ1-5, with D uncertain. The germline V gene encodes CDR1 MNHEY and CDR2 SVGAGI. V gave up 5 bases and J gave up 3 bases, with 8 bases separating them. The length of the CDR3 is 13 residues.